One sample yielded the 4 T cell receptor beta chains listed below, sequenced in a study of T cell changes during pregnancy in multiple sclerosis. Some clones are missing from TCRdb's copy, which holds only in-frame ones; the method was immunoSEQ multiplex PCR. The table has some 38,000 clones, 90% seen once; the top ten hold more than 0.5%. Specimen: CD4+ T cells from peripheral blood mononuclear cells, collected in the second trimester of pregnancy. The receptors were sampled from a female donor with multiple sclerosis, enrolled in a pregnancy study.

This chain uses TRBV7-2 with TRBJ2-5, with 8 bases that match TRBD2. The CDR3 contains 14 residues. J lost 3 bases, V lost 6 bases, and 6 bases had no gene match. Germline V lookup: CDR1 SGHTA, CDR2 FQGNSA. The CDR3 region is CASSISGNKETQYF. The DNA for the CDR3 is TGTGCCAGCAGTATTAGCGGGAACAAAGAGACCCAGTACTTC.

This chain links TRBV27 with TRBJ1-5; 8 bases are shared with TRBD1. Germline V gene data show CDR1 as MNHEY and CDR2 as SMNVEV (reference sequence). Trimming cost V 6 bases and J 2 bases; bases outside gene matches: 6. CDR3 length: 15 amino acids. The CDR3, as DNA: TGTGCCAGCAGAGCAGGGGGCGCGGGCAATCAGCCCCAGCATTTT. Amino acid sequence: CASRAGGAGNQPQHF.

The V gene is TRBV5-4, the J gene TRBJ2-5; the D is unclear. The CDR3 length is 12 residues. Germline CDR1 and CDR2: SGHNT and YYREEE (reference sequence). V was shortened by 1 base and J by 6 bases, with 7 bases between the two germline ends. CDR3 in DNA: TGTGCCAGCAGCTTGACCGGTCAGACCCAGTACTTC. Translation gives CASSLTGQTQYF.

The chain links TRBV9 to TRBJ2-5, with D perhaps TRBD1 (5 bases). The germline V and J ends were trimmed by 4 bases and 5 bases, with 18 bases remaining between them. The CDR3 has 15 amino acids. CDR1 is SGDLS, CDR2 YYNGEE, per germline. This chain's CDR3 is CASSFDGAPGETQYF. The DNA of the CDR3 is TGTGCCAGCAGCTTTGACGGAGCTCCAGGGGAGACCCAGTACTTC.